The 30 T cell receptor beta chains presented below share a single source sample, sequenced in a study of T cells in tuberculosis. Profiled with immunoSEQ multiplex PCR; TCRdb holds only in-frame clones, not every one. The profile covers approximately 31,000 clones, with less than 97% appearing a single time and about 2.2% taken by the ten largest. The specimen sequenced was PBMCs. Every receptor here comes from a donor between 10 and 35 years old with latent tuberculosis or without tuberculosis infection.

The V and J genes are TRBV19 and TRBJ2-7; 14 nucleotides align to TRBD2. The CDR3 is 15 amino acids. Germline V gene data show CDR1 as LNHDA and CDR2 as SQIVND (reference sequence). Trimming cost V 5 bases and J 4 bases; bases outside gene matches: 4. Written as DNA, the CDR3 is TGTGCCAGTAGTCCCGGACTAGCGGGGGGTTACGAGCAGTACTTC. Protein sequence: CASSPGLAGGYEQYF.

The V call is TRBV7-3, the J call TRBJ2-1; possibly TRBD1 for D (5 bases). Looked up from germline, CDR1 is SGHTA and CDR2 is FQGTGA. The length of the CDR3 is 14 residues. The ends were cut back, 2 bases at V and 5 bases at J, with 10 bases in the middle. The CDR3 nucleotides are TGTGCCAGCAGCTTAGAAAGGGGAAACAATGAGCAGTTCTTC. It specifies CASSLERGNNEQFF.

V usage is TRBV18 and J usage is TRBJ2-1; TRBD2 matches 15 bases. The length of the CDR3 is 18 residues. The germline V gene has CDR1 KGHSH and CDR2 LQKENI. V shed 6 bases, J shed 0 bases, and the junction held 6 bases outside the gene matches. CDR3 region: CASSSGTSGRSSYNEQFF. CDR3 DNA sequence: TGTGCCAGCTCTTCCGGGACTAGCGGGAGGAGCTCCTACAATGAGCAGTTCTTC. The whole variable domain, remainder taken from reference TRBV18 and TRBJ2-1, is NAGVMQNPRHLVRRRGQEARLRCSPMKGHSHVYWYRQLPEEGLKFMVYLQKENIIDESGMPKERFSAEFPKEGPSILRIQQVVRGDSAAYFCASSSGTSGRSSYNEQFFGPGTRLTVL.

V and J are TRBV6-1 and TRBJ1-1; no reliable D call. Germline CDR1 is MNHNS and CDR2 is SASEGT. This CDR3 contains 13 residues. The V end was cut by 0 bases, the J end by 1 base, with 3 bases between. For the CDR3, the DNA is TGTGCCAGCAGTGAAGCTAGGAACACTGAAGCTTTCTTT. Translated: CASSEARNTEAFF.

The chain has TRBV28 and TRBJ1-1, with D possibly TRBD1 on 6 matching bases. CDR1 and CDR2 (germline): MDHEN, SYDVKM. V was clipped by 4 bases and J by 4 bases, with 16 bases between them. CDR3 length: 15 amino acids. The CDR3 DNA sequence: TGTGCCAGCAGTTCCCTAAGGGGCAGGGGCACTGAAGCTTTCTTT. Translation: CASSSLRGRGTEAFF.

This clone was detected only a few times. V gene TRBV4-1 combines with J gene TRBJ2-2, with 10 bases that match TRBD1. The CDR3 covers 18 residues. Germline V gene lookup returns CDR1 MGHRA and CDR2 YSYEKL. V lost 2 bases to trimming and J lost 2 bases; unmatched junction nucleotides: 8. The CDR3 region is CASSQTMTGGLNTGELFF. CDR3 DNA sequence: TGCGCCAGCAGCCAAACTATGACAGGGGGCCTTAACACCGGGGAGCTGTTTTTT.

V and J are TRBV28 and TRBJ1-2, with 8 bases lining up with TRBD1. The length of the CDR3 is 13 residues. Germline CDR1 and CDR2: MDHEN and SYDVKM. The J segment lost 8 bases and the V segment lost 2 bases, leaving 4 bases of the junction unmatched. CDR3 protein: CASSLTGGMGYTF. CDR3 in DNA: TGTGCCAGCAGTTTAACAGGGGGGATGGGCTACACCTTC.

The chain has TRBV18 and TRBJ1-1; D possibly corresponds to TRBD1 (6 bases). This CDR3 spans 16 amino acids. Germline V gene sequence: CDR1 KGHSH, CDR2 LQKENI. The germline V and J ends were trimmed by 3 bases and 1 base, with 15 bases remaining between them. CDR3 loop: CASSPQGGGWNTEAFF. CDR3 coding DNA: TGTGCCAGCTCACCCCAAGGGGGAGGGTGGAACACTGAAGCTTTCTTT.

The rearrangement joins TRBV19 to TRBJ1-1; D is possibly TRBD1 (5 bases). Germline V gene data show CDR1 as LNHDA and CDR2 as SQIVND (reference sequence). V lost 5 bases and J 7 bases, leaving 11 bases between the germline ends. This CDR3 region has 12 residues. The chain's CDR3 is CASSVGPLEAFF. The CDR3 DNA is TGTGCCAGTAGTGTGGGGCCCCTTGAAGCTTTCTTT.

The V call is TRBV4-3, the J call TRBJ2-1; possible D gene TRBD1, 6 bases. Germline lookup yields CDR1 LGHNA and CDR2 YSLEER. There are 14 residues in the CDR3. Trimming cost V 0 bases and J 8 bases, with 11 bases left between them. CDR3 sequence: CASSQDLGADEQFF. In nucleotides, the CDR3 is TGCGCCAGCAGCCAAGATCTGGGGGCCGATGAGCAGTTCTTC.

This rearrangement joins TRBV19 to TRBJ1-5; 7 bases align to TRBD1. The CDR3 totals 16 residues. V trimming: 9 bases; J trimming: 1 base; junction bases outside the gene matches: 12. CDR1 and CDR2 (germline): LNHDA, SQIVND (reference sequence). The CDR3 sequence: CASSRQGGISNQPQHF. Here the CDR3 DNA reads TGTGCCAGCAGCAGACAGGGCGGTATCAGCAATCAGCCCCAGCATTTT.

The chain joins TRBV5-1 to TRBJ2-1, with 12 positions matching TRBD2. Germline V gene sequence: CDR1 SGHRS, CDR2 YFSETQ. The CDR3 spans 16 residues. The V gene end was trimmed by 3 bases and the J gene end by 6 bases; junction bases not matched to a gene: 7. The CDR3 DNA reads TGCGCCAGCAGCTCCCAACTAGCGGGGGGCGGCAATGAGCAGTTCTTC. Protein product: CASSSQLAGGGNEQFF. Based on the CDR3 plus reference TRBV5-1 and TRBJ2-1, the full variable domain is KAGVTQTPRYLIKTRGQQVTLSCSPISGHRSVSWYQQTPGQGLQFLFEYFSETQRNKGNFPGRFSGRQFSNSRSEMNVSTLELGDSALYLCASSSQLAGGGNEQFFGPGTRLTVL.

The CDR3 sequence is CASSMGLAGTEQYF. CDR3 DNA sequence: TGTGCCAGCAGTATGGGACTAGCGGGAACCGAGCAGTACTTC. The genes are TRBV6-5 and TRBJ2-7, with 13 bases aligning to TRBD2. Germline V gene lookup returns CDR1 MNHEY and CDR2 SVGAGI. J was trimmed by 6 bases and V by 5 bases; bases with no gene match: 4. The CDR3 is 14 residues long.

This chain's CDR3 is CASSSRDRGPETQYF. The CDR3 nucleotides are TGTGCCAGCAGCTCTCGGGACAGGGGCCCCGAGACCCAGTACTTC. The chain links TRBV5-6 to TRBJ2-5; 10 nucleotides line up with TRBD1. Germline trimming cut 3 bases from V and 5 bases from J; bases unmatched to any gene: 7. The CDR3 has 15 amino acids. Germline CDR1 reads SGHDT; CDR2 reads YYEEEE. Variable domain in full (rest from reference TRBV5-6 and TRBJ2-5): DAGVTQSPTHLIKTRGQQVTLRCSPKSGHDTVSWYQQALGQGPQFIFQYYEEEERQRGNFPDRFSGHQFPNYSSELNVNALLLGDSALYLCASSSRDRGPETQYFGPGTRLLVL.

The rearrangement links TRBV5-4 to TRBJ1-3; the D is unclear. CDR3 size: 14 residues. CDR1 and CDR2 from the germline V gene are SGHNT and YYREEE (reference sequence). The V end was cut by 4 bases, the J end by 4 bases, with 12 bases between. The CDR3: CASSLLDRGNTIYF. The CDR3 DNA sequence: TGTGCCAGCAGCCTTCTAGACCGGGGAAACACCATATATTTT.

The table lists this clone with a count of one. The rearrangement links TRBV4-3 to TRBJ1-1; a possible D gene is TRBD1 (6 bases). V gave up 8 bases and J gave up 1 base, with 14 bases separating them. Looked up from germline, CDR1 is LGHNA and CDR2 is YSLEER. There are 14 residues in the CDR3. The CDR3 coding sequence is TGCGCCAGCGGACTCAGGGGAAGGAACACTGAAGCTTTCTTT. Amino acid sequence: CASGLRGRNTEAFF.

V is TRBV5-6 and J is TRBJ1-2; possible D gene TRBD1, 6 bases. Germline V CDR1 and CDR2: SGHDT, YYEEEE. Trimming removed 2 bases at V and 5 bases at J, with 10 bases between. The length of the CDR3 is 13 residues. The chain's CDR3 is CASSFYRDYGYTF. CDR3 nucleotides: TGTGCCAGCAGCTTCTACAGGGATTATGGCTACACCTTC.

V is TRBV5-4 and J is TRBJ2-7, with D perhaps TRBD2 (6 bases). Deletions cut 5 bases from V and 3 bases from J, with 15 bases between. This CDR3 contains 14 residues. Germline CDR1 and CDR2: SGHNT and YYREEE (reference sequence). CDR3 residues: CASRPGMEGYEQYF. As DNA, the CDR3 is TGTGCCAGCAGACCTGGGATGGAGGGCTACGAGCAGTACTTC. Using reference TRBV5-4 and TRBJ2-7 for the parts outside the CDR3, the full variable domain is ETGVTQSPTHLIKTRGQQVTLRCSSQSGHNTVSWYQQALGQGPQFIFQYYREEENGRGNFPPRFSGLQFPNYSSELNVNALELDDSALYLCASRPGMEGYEQYFGPGTRLTVT.

The chain has TRBV6-5 and TRBJ2-7; possible D gene TRBD1, 6 bases. The CDR3 spans 14 residues. V lost 5 bases and J lost 0, with 11 bases in between. Germline CDR1 MNHEY, CDR2 SVGAGI. In DNA form, the CDR3 reads TGTGCCAGCAGTAACCAACAGGGCTCCTACGAGCAGTACTTC. The encoded protein is CASSNQQGSYEQYF.

This chain links TRBV21-1 with TRBJ2-3; the D call TRBD1 from the table was never checked on the DNA. TRBV21-1 represents a pseudogene. The CDR3 totals 15 residues. The CDR3, as DNA: TGTGCCAGCAGCAAAGGTAAGCAGGGTACAGATACGCAGTATTTT. Its protein product is CASSKGKQGTDTQYF.

This sequence joins TRBV5-6 and TRBJ2-7, with 10 bases identical to TRBD2. Looked up from germline, CDR1 is SGHDT and CDR2 is YYEEEE. This CDR3 contains 16 residues. Losses at the gene ends were 0 bases for V and 0 bases for J; bases not matched to a gene: 3. The CDR3 reads CASSLAASGSSYEQYF. CDR3 nucleotides: TGTGCCAGCAGCTTGGCGGCTAGCGGGAGCTCCTACGAGCAGTACTTC.

This chain joins TRBV7-8 and TRBJ1-1; D may be TRBD1 (6 bases). V lost 1 base and J 3 bases, leaving 9 bases between the germline ends. Germline V gene lookup returns CDR1 SGHVS and CDR2 FQNEAQ. This CDR3 spans 14 amino acids. The CDR3 reads CASSLGGQYTEAFF. The CDR3 bases are TGTGCCAGCAGCTTAGGCGGACAGTACACTGAAGCTTTCTTT.

V and J are TRBV4-3 and TRBJ2-5; 9 bases line up with TRBD2. V lost 0 bases to trimming and J lost 2 bases; unmatched junction nucleotides: 4. The CDR3 spans 16 residues. CDR1 and CDR2 (germline): LGHNA, YSLEER. In DNA form, the CDR3 reads TGCGCCAGCAGCCAAGATGGGCGGGGGGGGCAAGAGACCCAGTACTTC. This translates into CASSQDGRGGQETQYF.

The V call is TRBV7-8, the J call TRBJ2-5; D possibly corresponds to TRBD1 (5 bases). The CDR3 covers 14 residues. Looked up from germline, CDR1 is SGHVS and CDR2 is FQNEAQ. Trimming shortened V by 1 base and J by 5 bases, and 11 bases separated the two germline ends. The chain's CDR3 is CASSLGQGPETQYF. Written as DNA, the CDR3 is TGTGCCAGCAGCTTAGGTCAGGGTCCGGAGACCCAGTACTTC.

This rearrangement joins TRBV27 to TRBJ2-1, with TRBD2 matching 11 bases. V shed 5 bases, J shed 4 bases, and the junction held 1 base outside the gene matches. The CDR3 consists of 14 residues. Per the germline V gene, CDR1 is MNHEY and CDR2 is SMNVEV (reference sequence). CDR3 coding DNA: TGTGCCAGCAGTCCTAGCGGGGGGTACAATGAGCAGTTCTTC. Translating it yields CASSPSGGYNEQFF.

The V and J genes are TRBV5-4 and TRBJ2-7; TRBD1 matches 12 bases. Germline V gene sequence: CDR1 SGHNT, CDR2 YYREEE (reference sequence). This CDR3 is built from 15 residues. Trimming at V came to 4 bases and at J to 5 bases, leaving 7 bases not matched to a gene. The CDR3 sequence is CASSVAGTGGHEQYF. Here the CDR3 DNA reads TGTGCCAGCAGCGTAGCCGGGACAGGGGGCCACGAGCAGTACTTC.

The CDR3 is CASSFASGPTGELFF. In DNA form, the CDR3 reads TGTGCCAGCAGCTTTGCTAGCGGGCCCACCGGGGAGCTGTTTTTT. This chain connects TRBV5-6 to TRBJ2-2; 8 bases align to TRBD2. The V gene's germline CDR1 is SGHDT and CDR2 YYEEEE. V shed 2 bases and J 4 bases; nucleotides not matched to a gene: 4. This CDR3 is 15 amino acids long.

The rearrangement links TRBV18 to TRBJ1-2; D ambiguous. Germline V CDR1 and CDR2: KGHSH, LQKENI. Trimming removed 2 bases from V and 3 bases from J, with 7 bases in between. The CDR3 totals 13 residues. As DNA, the CDR3 is TGTGCCAGCTCACCAAGCCAATACTATGGCTACACCTTC. It codes for CASSPSQYYGYTF.

The gene calls are TRBV5-4 and TRBJ2-5; TRBD1 matches 7 bases. The CDR3 is 15 amino acids. CDR1 and CDR2 (germline): SGHNT, YYREEE (reference sequence). V shed 4 bases and J 2 bases; nucleotides not matched to a gene: 8. The CDR3 DNA sequence: TGTGCCAGCAGCCAAGGCCGGGACAGACAAGAGACCCAGTACTTC. Its protein product is CASSQGRDRQETQYF.

The chain couples TRBV7-6 to TRBJ1-5; no reliable D call. V was clipped by 6 bases and J by 6 bases, with 12 bases between them. Germline CDR1 SGHVS, CDR2 FNYEAQ. The CDR3 runs 13 residues. CDR3 nucleotides: TGTGCCAGCAGTTCCGGGGAGATTCAGCCCCAGCATTTT. It codes for CASSSGEIQPQHF.